A selection of T cell receptor beta chains follows, all from one sample in a study of PD-1 blockade in classical Hodgkin lymphoma. Repertoires were generated with immunoSEQ multiplex PCR, while TCRdb's copy carries only in-frame clones and drops some. Counted here are some 84,000 clones, under 90% occurring once; the ten biggest clones make up under 25%. The sample was peripheral blood mononuclear cells (PBMCs), taken at baseline. The receptors stem from a human donor with classical Hodgkin lymphoma. The CDR3 runs from the conserved cysteine through the conserved F or W. Each record gives: V gene, clone size, J gene, D gene, CDR3 protein, CDR3 DNA. The D gene is left open where the match is weak. Rows may omit the clone size; those that give it use once, few, many or a size class.

V: TRBV4-2
size: -
J: TRBJ2-1
D: TRBD2
CDR3: CASSQGGSGLAVYNEQFF
DNA: TGTGCCAGCAGCCAAGGGGGATCGGGACTAGCGGTTTACAATGAGCAGTTCTTC

V: TRBV11-2
size: -
J: TRBJ2-3
D: TRBD1
CDR3: CASSRWDRADTQYF
DNA: TGTGCCAGCAGCAGATGGGACAGGGCAGATACGCAGTATTTT

V: TRBV6-1
size: -
J: TRBJ1-1
D: TRBD1
CDR3: CASSESRTGEGMNTEAFF
DNA: TGTGCCAGCAGTGAATCCCGGACAGGTGAGGGGATGAACACTGAAGCTTTCTTT

V: TRBV4-3
size: -
J: TRBJ1-1
D: -
CDR3: CASSQGTGGNTEAFF
DNA: TGCGCCAGCAGCCAAGGCACCGGAGGGAACACTGAAGCTTTCTTT

V: TRBV28
size: -
J: TRBJ2-2
D: TRBD2
CDR3: CASRLAGVFTGELFF
DNA: TGTGCCAGCAGACTAGCGGGAGTTTTCACCGGGGAGCTGTTTTTT

V: TRBV6-6
size: once
J: TRBJ2-3
D: -
CDR3: CASSYVGGTDTQYF
DNA: TGTGCCAGCAGTTACGTTGGGGGCACAGATACGCAGTATTTT

V: TRBV20-1
size: -
J: TRBJ1-5
D: -
CDR3: CSARLHRDSHF
DNA: TGCAGTGCTAGACTACACAGGGACTCACATTTT

V: TRBV28
size: -
J: TRBJ2-7
D: -
CDR3: CASRPSGPYEQYF
DNA: TGTGCCAGCAGGCCCAGTGGCCCCTACGAGCAGTACTTC

V: TRBV11-2
size: -
J: TRBJ1-5
D: -
CDR3: CASSLESQNQPQHF
DNA: TGTGCCAGCAGCTTAGAAAGTCAAAATCAGCCCCAGCATTTT

V: TRBV21-1
size: -
J: TRBJ1-5
D: -
CDR3: CASSKLHGGPQHF
DNA: TGTGCCAGCAGCAAACTGCATGGGGGGCCCCAGCATTTT

V: TRBV13
size: -
J: TRBJ2-3
D: -
CDR3: CASSRWESTDTQYF
DNA: TGTGCCAGCAGCCGATGGGAGAGCACAGATACGCAGTATTTT

V: TRBV5-4
size: once
J: TRBJ2-7
D: TRBD2
CDR3: CASSSLAGSSYEQYF
DNA: TGTGCCAGCAGCTCCTTAGCGGGGAGCTCCTACGAGCAGTACTTC

V: TRBV25-1
size: -
J: TRBJ2-1
D: TRBD2
CDR3: CASSEPWTSGRALSEQFF
DNA: TGTGCCAGCAGTGAACCGTGGACTAGCGGGAGGGCCCTCAGTGAGCAGTTCTTC

V: TRBV30
size: -
J: TRBJ2-1
D: -
CDR3: CAWSVLGGKVNEQFF
DNA: TGTGCCTGGAGTGTACTTGGGGGGAAAGTCAATGAGCAGTTCTTC

V: TRBV6-7
size: -
J: TRBJ1-2
D: TRBD1
CDR3: CASGGQGSWDNYGYTF
DNA: TGTGCCAGCGGGGGACAGGGTAGTTGGGATAACTATGGCTACACCTTC

V: TRBV28
size: few
J: TRBJ1-5
D: -
CDR3: CASSFNQPQHF
DNA: TGTGCCAGCAGTTTTAATCAGCCCCAGCATTTT